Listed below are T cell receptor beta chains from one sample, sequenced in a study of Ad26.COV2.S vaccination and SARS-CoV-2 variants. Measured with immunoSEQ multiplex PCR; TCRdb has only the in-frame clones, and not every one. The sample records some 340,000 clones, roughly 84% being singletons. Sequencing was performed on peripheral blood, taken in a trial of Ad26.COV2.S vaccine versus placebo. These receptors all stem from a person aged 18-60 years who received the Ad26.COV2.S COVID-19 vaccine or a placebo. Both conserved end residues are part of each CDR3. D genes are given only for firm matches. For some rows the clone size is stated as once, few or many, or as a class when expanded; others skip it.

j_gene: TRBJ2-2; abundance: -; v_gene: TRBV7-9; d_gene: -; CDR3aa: CASSSAGTSIGELFF; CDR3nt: TGTGCCAGCAGCTCCGCCGGGACTTCCATCGGGGAGCTGTTTTTT
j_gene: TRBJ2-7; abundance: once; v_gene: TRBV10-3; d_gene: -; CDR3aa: CAISVGSSYEQYF; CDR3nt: TGTGCCATCAGTGTAGGCAGCTCCTACGAGCAGTACTTC
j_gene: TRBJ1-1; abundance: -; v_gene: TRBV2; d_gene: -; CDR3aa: CASRKDSKTEAFF; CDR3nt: TGTGCCAGCAGGAAGGACTCGAAGACTGAAGCTTTCTTT
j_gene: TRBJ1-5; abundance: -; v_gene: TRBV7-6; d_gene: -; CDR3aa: CASSFSGAVFLSNQPQHF; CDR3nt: TGTGCCAGCAGCTTTTCAGGGGCCGTTTTTCTTAGCAATCAGCCCCAGCATTTT
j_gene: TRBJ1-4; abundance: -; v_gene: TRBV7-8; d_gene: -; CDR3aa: CASSLGFAGSNEKLFF; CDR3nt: TGTGCCAGCAGCTTAGGTTTTGCAGGGTCTAATGAAAAACTGTTTTTT
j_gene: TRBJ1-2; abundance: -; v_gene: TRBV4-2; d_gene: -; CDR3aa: CASSQSPGEAEGGYTF; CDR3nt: TGTGCCAGCAGCCAGTCACCGGGGGAGGCCGAAGGAGGCTACACCTTC
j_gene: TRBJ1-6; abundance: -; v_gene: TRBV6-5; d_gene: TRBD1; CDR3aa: CASSLRAGGGSPLHF; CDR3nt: TGTGCCAGCAGTCTCCGGGCAGGGGGCGGTTCACCCCTCCACTTT
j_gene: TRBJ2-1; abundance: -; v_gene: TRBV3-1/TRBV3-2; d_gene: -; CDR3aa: CASSQDSAGTSQFF; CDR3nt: TGTGCCAGCAGCCAGGATTCAGCCGGGACTTCGCAGTTCTTC
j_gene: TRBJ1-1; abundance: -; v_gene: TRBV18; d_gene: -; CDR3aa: CASSPRGGGNTEAFF; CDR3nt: TGTGCCAGCTCACCCCGGGGAGGCGGGAACACTGAAGCTTTCTTT
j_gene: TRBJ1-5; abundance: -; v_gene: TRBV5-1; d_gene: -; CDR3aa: CASSLEGKSNQPQHF; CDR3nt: TGCGCCAGCAGCTTGGAGGGGAAGAGCAATCAGCCCCAGCATTTT
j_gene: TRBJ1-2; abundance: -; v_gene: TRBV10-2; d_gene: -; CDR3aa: CASSESTAYGYTF; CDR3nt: TGCGCCAGCAGTGAGTCGACGGCCTATGGCTACACCTTC
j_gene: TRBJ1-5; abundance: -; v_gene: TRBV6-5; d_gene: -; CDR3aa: CASSHLQGGQPQHF; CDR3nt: TGTGCCAGCAGTCACCTACAGGGAGGCCAGCCCCAGCATTTT
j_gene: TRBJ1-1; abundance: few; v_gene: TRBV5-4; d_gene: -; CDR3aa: CASSLGGVEAEAFF; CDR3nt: TGTGCCAGCAGCCTAGGGGGAGTGGAGGCTGAAGCTTTCTTT
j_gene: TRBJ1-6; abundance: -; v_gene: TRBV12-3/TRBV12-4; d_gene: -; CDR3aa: CASSPREGSPLHF; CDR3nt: TGTGCCAGCAGTCCCAGGGAGGGTTCACCCCTCCACTTT
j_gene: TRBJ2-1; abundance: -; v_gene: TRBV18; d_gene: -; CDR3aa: CASSPQSFLNEQFF; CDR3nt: TGTGCCAGCTCACCACAGTCATTTTTGAATGAGCAGTTCTTC
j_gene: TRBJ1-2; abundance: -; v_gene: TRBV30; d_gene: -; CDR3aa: CAGGNYGYTF; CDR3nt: TGTGCCGGTGGTAACTATGGCTACACCTTC